These 24 T cell receptor beta chains share one sample of origin, sequenced in a study of T-cell memory formation after mild COVID-19. One entry per CDR3 protein, called by TCRdb with MiXCR from the 5' RACE reads. This sample carries roughly 120,000 distinct CDR3 sequences, approximately 15% of them seen once, and the ten largest clones take approximately 15%. Sequencing was carried out using PBMCs or a T cell subset sorted from them (not recorded which). The receptors were sampled from an adult woman who had mild COVID-19 (a few samples of this study predate the infection). Cell type and time point are not known.

The table lists this clonotype with a few counts. This chain joins TRBV12-3 or TRBV12-4 and TRBJ2-7; 11 bases line up with TRBD2. The CDR3 has 22 amino acids. With 5 bases clipped from V and 4 bases from J, the junction kept 28 bases outside the gene matches. Written as DNA, the CDR3 is TGTGCCAGCAGTCCCTCGACCGGAGGACTTAGCGGGAGGGCCCCAACCTTTTACGAGCAGTACTTC. Its translation: CASSPSTGGLSGRAPTFYEQYF.

The chain uses TRBV13 and TRBJ2-7, with TRBD2 matching 10 bases. Trimming took 8 bases from V and 0 from J; bases not matched to a gene: 4. The CDR3 length is 14 residues. Per germline, CDR1 PRHDT and CDR2 FYEKMQ (reference sequence). In DNA, the CDR3 is TGTGCCAGCCTCAGGACTAGCGGCTCCTACGAGCAGTACTTC. Its translation: CASLRTSGSYEQYF.

As DNA, the CDR3 is TGTGCCAGCAGCTTATTCGGGACTAGCGTCCAAGAGACCCAGTACTTC. Protein sequence: CASSLFGTSVQETQYF. The rearrangement uses TRBV7-2 and TRBJ2-5, with 10 bases aligning to TRBD2. Looked up from germline, CDR1 is SGHTA and CDR2 is FQGNSA. The CDR3 has 16 amino acids. Trimming removed 2 bases from V and 1 base from J; junction bases left unmatched: 4.

About this clonotype: Given the absence of the conserved phenylalanine or tryptophan at the CDR3 end, a read error is likely. It is unclear where the CDR3 begins or ends on the DNA, so no DNA is shown, and the CDR3 is as TCRdb lists it. This chain links TRBV24-1 with TRBJ2-4. From its first to its last residue, the CDR3 has 9 amino acids. Germline CDR1 KGHDR, CDR2 SFDVKD. CDR3 residues: CATSDLVRY.

J is TRBJ1-1 and V is TRBV29-1; no clear D gene. This CDR3 is built from 13 residues. Looked up from germline, CDR1 is SQVTM and CDR2 is ANQGSEA. V lost 2 bases, J lost 0 bases, and 7 bases lay in between. CDR3 bases: TGCAGCGTTGAATACAAGTTGAACACTGAAGCTTTCTTT. Amino acid sequence: CSVEYKLNTEAFF.

As DNA, the CDR3 is TGTGCCAGCAGTTTAAAGACAGGGGGAAATCAGCCCCAGCATTTT. Translation gives CASSLKTGGNQPQHF. This chain connects TRBV12-3 or TRBV12-4 to TRBJ1-5; TRBD1 agrees at 9 bases. The CDR3 has 15 amino acids. V lost 2 bases to trimming and J lost 4 bases; unmatched junction nucleotides: 3.

The V and J genes are TRBV24-1 and TRBJ2-7; 9 bases are a match to TRBD2. This CDR3 region has 13 residues. CDR1 KGHDR and CDR2 SFDVKD come from the germline V gene. V lost 2 bases, J lost 5 bases, and 0 bases stayed unmatched. CDR3 nucleotide sequence: TGTGCCACCAGTGATTGGACTAGCGACGAGCAGTACTTC. It translates to CATSDWTSDEQYF.

V and J are TRBV6-5 and TRBJ1-5; D is undetermined. In germline, CDR1 is MNHEY, CDR2 SVGAGI. This CDR3 spans 15 amino acids. Between the trimmed V and J ends, which lost 0 bases and 4 bases, there was a span of 10 bases. The CDR3 sequence: CASSYSRGWNQPQHF. The CDR3 DNA reads TGTGCCAGCAGTTACTCGAGAGGGTGGAATCAGCCCCAGCATTTT.

This sequence joins TRBV6-6 and TRBJ1-1; TRBD1 is a possible D gene (6 bases). The germline gives CDR1 MNHNY, CDR2 SVGAGI (reference sequence). This CDR3 region has 11 residues. V lost 9 bases to trimming and J lost 3 bases, with 8 bases between them. This CDR3 is CASRGDTEAFF. The DNA of the CDR3 is TGTGCCAGTAGGGGGGACACTGAAGCTTTCTTT.

This clonotype is a singleton in its sample. The genes are TRBV18 and TRBJ2-7; D ambiguous. Germline assignment: CDR1 KGHSH and CDR2 LQKENI. Trimming removed 5 bases at V and 4 bases at J, with 15 bases between. This CDR3 region has 14 residues. Here the CDR3 DNA reads TGTGCCAGCTCAGGACCCGCGGTATCGTACGAGCAGTACTTC. It translates to CASSGPAVSYEQYF.

The chain joins TRBV29-1 to TRBJ1-4, with TRBD1 matching over 10 bases. J lost 6 bases, V lost 7 bases, and 5 bases had no gene match. Germline assignment: CDR1 SQVTM and CDR2 ANQGSEA. This CDR3 has 13 residues. CDR3 protein: CSARTGGDEKLFF. The CDR3 nucleotides are TGCAGCGCTCGGACAGGGGGAGATGAAAAACTGTTTTTT. The whole variable domain, filled in from reference TRBV29-1 and TRBJ1-4, reads SAVISQKPSRDICQRGTSLTIQCQVDSQVTMMFWYRQQPGQSLTLIATANQGSEATYESGFVIDKFPISRPNLTFSTLTVSNMSPEDSSIYLCSARTGGDEKLFFGSGTQLSVL.

The V and J genes are TRBV20-1 and TRBJ2-7; D is unclear. This CDR3 region has 11 residues. Between the trimmed V and J ends, which lost 3 bases and 9 bases, there was a span of 12 bases. Germline V gene lookup returns CDR1 DFQATT and CDR2 SNEGSKA (reference sequence). This CDR3 reads CSARGLRGQYF. The CDR3 DNA sequence: TGCAGTGCTAGGGGCCTTCGAGGGCAGTACTTC.

This clonotype was seen only a few times. The V call is TRBV7-2, the J call TRBJ2-4; 11 nucleotides agree with TRBD1. V lost 3 bases and J lost 9; bases outside the gene matches: 13. CDR1 is SGHTA and CDR2 is FQGNSA in the germline V gene. The CDR3 is made up of 17 amino acids. CDR3 loop: CASSFQIRTGGEVIQYF. The CDR3 DNA is TGTGCCAGCAGCTTCCAGATAAGGACAGGGGGCGAGGTCATTCAGTACTTC.

In DNA form, the CDR3 reads TGTGCCAGCAGCAAGGACCGAGCCAAAAACATTCAGTACTTC. Amino acid sequence: CASSKDRAKNIQYF. V usage is TRBV7-8 and J usage is TRBJ2-4; D gene uncertain. This CDR3 is built from 14 residues. The germline V gene has CDR1 SGHVS and CDR2 FQNEAQ. V was trimmed by 5 bases and J by 0 bases, leaving 8 bases between them.

The DNA for the CDR3 is TGTGCCAGCAGTTACGATGGGACAGGGGGGGAAGCTTTCTTT. It translates to CASSYDGTGGEAFF. The chain employs TRBV6-5 and TRBJ1-1, with 11 bases matching TRBD1. Germline V gives CDR1 MNHEY, CDR2 SVGAGI. Trimming at V came to 2 bases and at J to 8 bases, leaving 4 bases not matched to a gene. This CDR3 has 14 residues.

The genes are TRBV2 and TRBJ1-1; the match to TRBD1 covers 8 bases. The junction had 10 bases not matched to a gene; V was cut back by 6 bases and J by 7 bases. This CDR3 contains 14 residues. Germline lookup yields CDR1 SNHLY and CDR2 FYNNEI. The CDR3 here is CASRADRVLYEAFF. The CDR3 DNA reads TGTGCCAGCAGAGCGGACAGGGTCCTTTATGAAGCTTTCTTT.

This clonotype was seen a few times. V is TRBV5-1 and J is TRBJ2-1, with 7 bases lining up with TRBD1. The germline CDR1 and CDR2 sequences are SGHRS and YFSETQ. Trimming removed 7 bases from V and 5 bases from J; junction bases left unmatched: 12. The CDR3 runs 15 residues. The CDR3: CASSQRNQGDNEQFF. CDR3 nucleotide sequence: TGCGCCAGCTCCCAGAGGAACCAGGGGGACAATGAGCAGTTCTTC.

The sample holds a few counts of this clonotype. The chain carries TRBV20-1 and TRBJ1-4; D uncertain. The germline CDR1 and CDR2 sequences are DFQATT and SNEGSKA (reference sequence). The V end lost 7 bases, the J end lost 2 bases, and 11 bases lay between the germline ends. The length of the CDR3 is 13 residues. The DNA for the CDR3 is TGCAGTGTGATGGGGAGCACTAATGAAAAACTGTTTTTT. It specifies CSVMGSTNEKLFF.

V usage is TRBV7-9 and J usage is TRBJ2-7; TRBD1 matches 9 bases. The CDR3 extends over 14 amino acids. Per germline, CDR1 SEHNR and CDR2 FQNEAQ (reference sequence). Losses at the gene ends were 1 base for V and 6 bases for J; bases not matched to a gene: 4. The CDR3 DNA reads TGTGCCAGCAGCTTAGGACAGGGGGTAAGCGAGCAGTACTTC. It encodes CASSLGQGVSEQYF.

V is TRBV20-1 and J is TRBJ2-5, with D possibly being TRBD2 (5 bases). Germline V gene data show CDR1 as DFQATT and CDR2 as SNEGSKA (reference sequence). V lost 1 base to trimming and J lost 2 bases, with 14 bases between them. This CDR3 contains 15 residues. This CDR3 is CSARGWGAGQETQYF. DNA of the CDR3: TGCAGTGCTAGAGGCTGGGGAGCAGGTCAAGAGACCCAGTACTTC.

V usage is TRBV7-2 and J usage is TRBJ2-6, with 8 positions matching TRBD1. CDR3 size: 17 residues. J lost 0 bases, V lost 5 bases, and 6 bases had no gene match. Germline CDR1 is SGHTA and CDR2 is FQGNSA. CDR3: CASSLQGARSGANVLTF. The CDR3 DNA sequence: TGTGCCAGCAGCCTCCAGGGGGCCCGCTCTGGGGCCAACGTCCTGACTTTC. The full variable domain, completed using reference TRBV7-2 and TRBJ2-6, is GAGVSQSPSNKVTEKGKDVELRCDPISGHTALYWYRQSLGQGLEFLIYFQGNSAPDKSGLPSDRFSAERTGGSVSTLTIQRTQQEDSAVYLCASSLQGARSGANVLTFGAGSRLTVL.

This clonotype occurred a few times. The J gene is TRBJ2-3, the V gene TRBV7-2; maybe TRBD2 (6 bases). Per the germline V gene, CDR1 is SGHTA and CDR2 is FQGNSA. This CDR3 is 15 amino acids long. Deletions cut 3 bases from V and 0 bases from J, with 10 bases between. Written as DNA, the CDR3 is TGTGCCAGCAGCTTTCTAGCGTTTAGCACAGATACGCAGTATTTT. This sequence encodes CASSFLAFSTDTQYF.

The chain is built from TRBV5-1 and TRBJ1-2; possible D gene TRBD1, 6 bases. CDR3 size: 13 residues. CDR1 SGHRS and CDR2 YFSETQ come from the germline V gene. Trimming took 6 bases from V and 8 from J, leaving 17 bases between them. CDR3 nucleotides: TGCGCCAGCACCAGAGCCCCAGGGGAAGGCTACACCTTC. Its translation is CASTRAPGEGYTF.

The V gene is TRBV5-1, the J gene TRBJ2-2; D is unclear. The germline CDR1 and CDR2 sequences are SGHRS and YFSETQ. The CDR3 spans 15 residues. V lost 4 bases, J lost 0 bases, and 10 bases lay in between. The CDR3 nucleotides are TGCGCCAGCAGCCGCATGAACCCGAACACCGGGGAGCTGTTTTTT. This codes for CASSRMNPNTGELFF.